Listed here are 15 T cell receptor beta chains from one sample, sequenced in a study of cytomegalovirus exposure and HLA in healthy donors. PCR amplification relied on 60 Vbeta primers (plus 13 Jbeta primers). Here immunoSEQ multiplex PCR was the method, and the copy in TCRdb shows in-frame clones only, minus some. The sample shows fewer than 90,000 clones, 75% to 80% of them seen only once. Sample: PBMCs. The receptors were gathered from a female donor in good health and CMV-seronegative.

The chain links TRBV5-4 to TRBJ2-7; D unclear. The germline gives CDR1 SGHNT, CDR2 YYREEE (reference sequence). The CDR3 has 14 amino acids. Trimming left V 0 bases short and J 4 bases short, with 11 bases between. CDR3 region: CASSLEARSYEQYF. CDR3 DNA: TGTGCCAGCAGCTTGGAAGCGAGATCTTACGAGCAGTACTTC. The variable domain in full, completed from reference TRBV5-4 and TRBJ2-7, reads ETGVTQSPTHLIKTRGQQVTLRCSSQSGHNTVSWYQQALGQGPQFIFQYYREEENGRGNFPPRFSGLQFPNYSSELNVNALELDDSALYLCASSLEARSYEQYFGPGTRLTVT.

The rearrangement joins TRBV5-8 to TRBJ1-1, with 10 nucleotides matching TRBD1. CDR1 is SGHTS, CDR2 YDEGEE, per germline. This CDR3 has 12 residues. The V segment lost 0 bases and the J segment 11 bases; nucleotides outside the gene matches: 1. CDR3 sequence reads: CASSLVDRGAFF. The CDR3 DNA reads TGTGCCAGCAGCTTGGTGGACAGGGGGGCTTTCTTT.

The chain has TRBV9 and TRBJ2-1, with a possible D match to TRBD2 (5 bases). V gave up 0 bases and J gave up 3 bases, with 10 bases separating them. The CDR3 sequence is 15 residues long. CDR1 and CDR2 from the germline V gene are SGDLS and YYNGEE. CDR3 coding DNA: TGTGCCAGCAGCGTAGGGCTAGCAGGCTACAATGAGCAGTTCTTC. Encoded protein: CASSVGLAGYNEQFF.

This chain joins TRBV28 and TRBJ2-1, with 8 nucleotides matching TRBD2. There are 15 residues in the CDR3. Germline CDR1 MDHEN, CDR2 SYDVKM. Germline trimming cut 7 bases from V and 0 bases from J; bases unmatched to any gene: 5. CDR3 protein: CASIRGGSSYNEQFF. CDR3 sequence (DNA): TGTGCCAGCATCCGCGGGGGGAGCTCCTACAATGAGCAGTTCTTC.

V and J are TRBV5-6 and TRBJ2-5; TRBD2 might be the D (5 bases). Trimming stripped 0 bases from V and 0 bases from J, with 12 bases between. The CDR3 runs 16 residues. Looked up from germline, CDR1 is SGHDT and CDR2 is YYEEEE. CDR3 nucleotide sequence: TGTGCCAGCAGCTTGGGAACGGGGATCTACCAAGAGACCCAGTACTTC. Residues: CASSLGTGIYQETQYF. Complete variable domain (other parts from reference TRBV5-6 and TRBJ2-5): DAGVTQSPTHLIKTRGQQVTLRCSPKSGHDTVSWYQQALGQGPQFIFQYYEEEERQRGNFPDRFSGHQFPNYSSELNVNALLLGDSALYLCASSLGTGIYQETQYFGPGTRLLVL.

The chain is built from TRBV7-9 and TRBJ2-7, with 7 bases lining up with TRBD2. The CDR3 runs 16 residues. J was trimmed by 3 bases and V by 0 bases; bases with no gene match: 8. CDR1 is SEHNR and CDR2 is FQNEAQ in the germline V gene (reference sequence). The CDR3, as DNA: TGTGCCAGCAGCTTAGCGCGGGGGACGGAACTCTACGAGCAGTACTTC. This translates into CASSLARGTELYEQYF.

The chain links TRBV6-5 to TRBJ2-5; possibly TRBD2 for D (5 bases). Looked up from germline, CDR1 is MNHEY and CDR2 is SVGAGI. The V end lost 2 bases, the J end lost 4 bases, and 17 bases lay between the germline ends. The CDR3 is 16 residues long. The CDR3 region is CASSYERPGLGETQYF. CDR3 DNA sequence: TGTGCCAGCAGTTACGAACGGCCGGGGTTAGGAGAGACCCAGTACTTC.

The sample holds one count of this clone. The rearrangement joins TRBV6-5 to TRBJ2-4, with D possibly being TRBD1 (5 bases). Trimming removed 6 bases from V and 2 bases from J, with 14 bases in between. The CDR3 contains 15 residues. Germline V gives CDR1 MNHEY, CDR2 SVGAGI. CDR3 nucleotides: TGTGCCAGCAGCGACAGCCCTGGGCCCAAAAACATTCAGTACTTC. Translation gives CASSDSPGPKNIQYF.

This chain connects TRBV19 to TRBJ1-1, with 7 bases lining up with TRBD1. This CDR3 comprises 15 residues. Germline assignment: CDR1 LNHDA and CDR2 SQIVND (reference sequence). Germline trimming cut 9 bases from V and 5 bases from J; bases unmatched to any gene: 15. The CDR3, as DNA: TGTGCCAGCAATCACAAGGGGACAGAACCTACTGAAGCTTTCTTT. It translates to CASNHKGTEPTEAFF.

The rearrangement joins TRBV27 to TRBJ1-2, with TRBD1 matching over 8 bases. CDR3 length equals 13 residues. In germline, CDR1 is MNHEY, CDR2 SMNVEV (reference sequence). With V trimmed by 6 bases and J by 6 bases, 6 bases remained unmatched. The CDR3: CASRRTGQDGYTF. The CDR3, as DNA: TGTGCCAGCAGGAGGACAGGGCAAGATGGCTACACCTTC.

This chain uses TRBV14 with TRBJ1-2; TRBD1 is a possible D gene (6 bases). The germline V gene encodes CDR1 SGHDN and CDR2 FVKESK. This CDR3 region has 16 residues. V dropped 4 bases and J dropped 0 bases, with 15 bases sitting between them. As DNA, the CDR3 is TGTGCCAGCAGCCCTGCCGGGACACGAGCTAACTATGGCTACACCTTC. It encodes CASSPAGTRANYGYTF.

This clone has a single count. The V gene is TRBV4-3, the J gene TRBJ1-6, with no clear D. Germline V gene lookup returns CDR1 LGHNA and CDR2 YSLEER. V was trimmed by 4 bases and J by 5 bases, leaving 12 bases between them. The CDR3 loop spans 15 amino acids. CDR3 bases: TGCGCCAGCAGCCTGGGTGCAGGCAATAATTCACCCCTCCACTTT. As protein: CASSLGAGNNSPLHF.

This chain connects TRBV5-1 to TRBJ1-3; 7 nucleotides line up with TRBD1. This CDR3 is 17 amino acids long. V shed 4 bases and J 0 bases; nucleotides not matched to a gene: 10. Germline V gene sequence: CDR1 SGHRS, CDR2 YFSETQ. For the CDR3, the DNA is TGCGCCAGCAGCGGGACAGCCTTAAGAAACTCTGGAAACACCATATATTTT. This gives the protein CASSGTALRNSGNTIYF. Looking up the rest from reference TRBV5-1 and TRBJ1-3 gives the full variable domain: KAGVTQTPRYLIKTRGQQVTLSCSPISGHRSVSWYQQTPGQGLQFLFEYFSETQRNKGNFPGRFSGRQFSNSRSEMNVSTLELGDSALYLCASSGTALRNSGNTIYFGEGSWLTVV.

The chain joins TRBV7-2 to TRBJ2-2; D remains ambiguous. V shed 2 bases and J shed 7 bases, with 5 bases lying between them. Germline V lookup: CDR1 SGHTA, CDR2 FQGNSA. This CDR3 comprises 12 residues. In nucleotides, the CDR3 is TGTGCCAGCAGCTTATTCGGCGGGGAGCTGTTTTTT. This encodes CASSLFGGELFF.

This chain links TRBV19 with TRBJ1-1; D is perhaps TRBD1 (6 bases). Between the trimmed V and J ends, which lost 3 bases and 0 bases, there was a span of 14 bases. CDR1 LNHDA and CDR2 SQIVND come from the germline V gene (reference sequence). CDR3 length: 16 residues. The CDR3 reads CASSIGGGGMNTEAFF. CDR3 in DNA: TGTGCCAGTAGTATCGGGGGCGGGGGAATGAACACTGAAGCTTTCTTT.